This record looks at one TCR beta chain sequence and its context. This record belongs to a study of long-term antiretroviral therapy in people with HIV. This CDR3 spans 14 amino acids. Germline lookup yields CDR1 PRHDT and CDR2 FYEKMQ (reference sequence). Trimming removed 6 bases from V and 2 bases from J, with 13 bases in between. Survey-level immunoSEQ v3.0 assays were run. Assay: immunoSEQ multiplex PCR; the TCRdb copy retains only in-frame clones and omits some. In the table there are some 20,000 clones, approximately 79% of which are singletons. Sequenced material: unsorted PBMCs, taken 2.3 years after starting antiretroviral therapy. The clonotype originates from a woman aged 40 to 50 with HIV. The chain employs TRBV13 and TRBJ2-5, with a weak D call TRBD1 (6 bases). CDR3 DNA sequence: TGTGCCAGCAGACTACAGGGTGGACAAGAGACCCAGTACTTC. This gives the protein CASRLQGGQETQYF.